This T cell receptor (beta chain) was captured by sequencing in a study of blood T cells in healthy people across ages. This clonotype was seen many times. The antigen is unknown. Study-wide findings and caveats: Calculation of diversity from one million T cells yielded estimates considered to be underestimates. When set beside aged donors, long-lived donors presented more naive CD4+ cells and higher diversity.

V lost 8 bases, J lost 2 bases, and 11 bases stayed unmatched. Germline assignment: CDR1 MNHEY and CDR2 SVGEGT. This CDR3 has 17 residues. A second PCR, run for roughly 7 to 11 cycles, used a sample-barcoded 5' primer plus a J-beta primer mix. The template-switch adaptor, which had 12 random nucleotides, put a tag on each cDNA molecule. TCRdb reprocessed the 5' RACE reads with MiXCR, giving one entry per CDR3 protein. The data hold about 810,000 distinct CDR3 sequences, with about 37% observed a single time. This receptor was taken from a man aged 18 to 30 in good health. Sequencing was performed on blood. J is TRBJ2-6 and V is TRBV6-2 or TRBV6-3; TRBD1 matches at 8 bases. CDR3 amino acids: CASDFSRDRPGANVLTF. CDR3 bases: TGTGCCAGCGACTTTTCCCGGGACAGGCCTGGGGCCAACGTCCTGACTTTC.